These 22 T cell receptor beta chains originate from one sample sequenced in a study of CD8+ T cells in alopecia areata. TCR sequencing used cDNA made by reverse transcription of extracted RNA. Using immunoSEQ multiplex PCR, the repertoire was profiled, and TCRdb retains in-frame clones only, with some absent. Found here are about 300,000 clones, no singletons; the ten largest cover 0.9% to 1.5%. On the basis of CD4, CD8alpha, NKG2D, NKG2ACE and other markers, pooled cutaneous lymph node cells were sorted. The material sequenced was CD4+ T cells sorted from a lymph node. The receptors shown here come from a C3H/HeJ mouse with alopecia areata. The mouse strain carries the MHC haplotype H2-k.

This clone was observed a handful of times. Mouse names are used for the genes. The read is 4 residues too short to cover the CDR3 end, so that end is filled in from the germline J gene. The sample contains more than one DNA sequence encoding this CDR3. The chain recombines TRBV1 with TRBJ2-1, with TRBD2 matching 9 bases. Germline CDR1 reads NSQYPW; CDR2 reads LRSPGD (reference sequence). Trimming removed 3 bases from V and 4 bases from J; junction bases left unmatched: 1. The CDR3 runs 14 residues. Incomplete CDR3 DNA: TGCACCTGCAGTGCTGACTGGGGGTATGCT. Translated, it gives CTCSADWGYA. The whole CDR3 region reads CTCSADWGYAEQFF.

Comments on this clone: The gene names here belong to mouse. The read comes to an end 4 residues before the CDR3 does, leaving the germline J gene to fill in the end. The same CDR3 arises from other DNA sequences in this sample as well. This chain joins TRBV13-1 and TRBJ2-5, with no clear D. This CDR3 is 12 amino acids long. Per germline, CDR1 NSHNY and CDR2 SYGAGN. The CDR3 DNA, read in part, is TGTGCCAGCAGTGATGCAAGGGAC. Protein: CASSDARD. The CDR3, in full, reads CASSDARDTQYF.

As concerns this clone: Germline and genes here are mouse. Read data end 4 residues before the CDR3 end; the end is taken from the germline J gene. This rearrangement joins TRBV13-1 to TRBJ2-5, with 13 bases aligning to TRBD2. The CDR3 covers 15 residues. Germline V gene lookup returns CDR1 NSHNY and CDR2 SYGAGN. Unmatched junction bases numbered 2, after V lost 5 bases and J lost 2 bases. Here the CDR3 reads CASRGLGGGQDTQYF. The DNA read from the CDR3 is TGTGCCAGCAGGGGACTGGGGGGGGGCCAAGAC.

In regard to this clone: Gene names and germline refer to mouse. The observed sequence ends 4 residues before the CDR3 terminus, with the missing tail filled in from the germline J gene. The same CDR3 can be traced to other DNA sequences in this sample. The gene calls are TRBV5 and TRBJ2-1; a weak D match, TRBD1 (5 bases). CDR3 length equals 13 residues. Germline CDR1 is LGHNA and CDR2 is YNLKQL (reference sequence). With 4 bases removed from V and 4 bases from J, the gap between germline ends came to 8 bases. This CDR3 is CASSPQGYAEQFF. The CDR3 DNA, read in part, is TGTGCCAGCAGCCCCCAGGGTTATGCT.

As to this clone: Mouse gene names apply. From the germline J gene comes the end of the CDR3, since the read stops 4 residues before it. The chain carries TRBV13-1 and TRBJ2-1; 9 bases are a match to TRBD1. Germline CDR1 reads NSHNY; CDR2 reads SYGAGN. CDR3 length: 14 amino acids. J lost 5 bases, V lost 4 bases, and 4 bases had no gene match. The CDR3 DNA, read in part, is TGTGCCAGCAGTCACCGGGACAGGGATGCT. The encoded protein is CASSHRDRDA. In full, the CDR3 reads CASSHRDRDAEQFF.

The sample holds a few counts of this clone. Gene names follow the mouse nomenclature. Sequencing ends 4 residues short of the CDR3 end; the germline J gene provides the rest. The chain links TRBV13-3 to TRBJ2-1; D is unclear. CDR1 and CDR2 from the germline V gene are NNHDY and SYVADS. This CDR3 region has 12 residues. The CDR3 bases that were read are TGTGCCAGCAGTGACGGCAGGGCT. Translating gives CASSDGRA. The full CDR3 is CASSDGRAEQFF.

The table lists this clone with a few counts. The gene names given are mouse names. Coverage ceases 4 residues before the CDR3 finishes, and the germline J gene fills in the end. This chain connects TRBV1 to TRBJ2-2; the D gene is possibly TRBD1 (7 bases). This CDR3 region has 15 residues. The germline V and J ends were trimmed by 3 bases and 5 bases, with 13 bases remaining between them. Germline V gene lookup returns CDR1 NSQYPW and CDR2 LRSPGD (reference sequence). The CDR3 sequence is CTCSAEGAHTGQLYF. CDR3 bases read: TGCACCTGCAGTGCGGAGGGGGCGCATACCGGG.

Comment on this clone: These gene names are mouse names. The sequenced fragment ends 4 residues before the CDR3 boundary, so the rest is inferred from the germline J gene. The chain employs TRBV1 and TRBJ1-1; 7 bases are a match to TRBD1. CDR3 length: 16 residues. The ends lost 3 bases at V and 0 bases at J; junction bases unmatched: 7. Germline V lookup: CDR1 NSQYPW, CDR2 LRSPGD (reference sequence). The CDR3 sequence: CTCSARSGTANTEVFF. CDR3 DNA, as far as it was read: TGCACCTGCAGTGCGCGCTCCGGGACAGCAAACACA.

About this clone: Germline and genes here are mouse. The CDR3 end falls 4 residues outside the read, so it is completed with the germline J gene. The J gene is TRBJ2-3, the V gene TRBV21; the D gene is possibly TRBD2 (6 bases). TRBV21 is classed as an ORF, of uncertain function. V was clipped by 4 bases and J by 0 bases, with 11 bases between them. This CDR3 is built from 15 residues. CDR3 bases read: TGTGCTAGCAGTCTTTGGGGGACTAGTGCAGAA. The encoded protein is CASSLWGTSAE. The full CDR3 protein reads CASSLWGTSAETLYF.

This clone was counted only a few times. Genes here carry mouse names. The read is 4 residues too short to cover the CDR3 end, so that end is filled in from the germline J gene. The chain employs TRBV13-2 and TRBJ2-5; perhaps TRBD2 as D (7 bases). Germline CDR1 NNHNN, CDR2 SYGAGS (reference sequence). The CDR3 runs to 14 residues. Deletions cut 3 bases from V and 2 bases from J, with 10 bases between. CDR3 DNA, as far as it was read: TGTGCCAGCGGTGCCCTGGGGGCCCAAGAC. It codes for CASGALGAQD. The CDR3 as a whole reads CASGALGAQDTQYF.

This clone was counted only a few times. The germline and genes are mouse ones. The observed sequence ends 3 residues before the CDR3 terminus, with the missing tail filled in from the germline J gene. Other DNA sequences in the same sample also yield this CDR3. The chain is built from TRBV19 and TRBJ1-6; 7 nucleotides align to TRBD1. TRBJ1-6 is annotated as an ORF whose role is uncertain. Germline V gene lookup returns CDR1 FNHDT and CDR2 SITEND (reference sequence). This CDR3 is 15 amino acids long. Trimming at V came to 4 bases and at J to 3 bases, leaving 4 bases not matched to a gene. The CDR3 sequence is CASSPDRVYNSPLYF. Incomplete CDR3 DNA: TGTGCCAGCAGTCCTGACAGGGTCTATAATTCGCCC.

Remarks on this clone: Gene and germline names: mouse. The missing CDR3 end, 4 residues past where the read stops, is filled in from the germline J gene. The chain links TRBV19 to TRBJ2-1; the D gene is possibly TRBD2 (7 bases). Trimming shortened V by 2 bases and J by 1 base, and 13 bases separated the two germline ends. The CDR3 length is 16 residues. Germline CDR1 and CDR2: FNHDT and SITEND (reference sequence). The sequenced CDR3 bases are TGTGCCAGCAGTATGGGCCGGGGGGCGAACTATGCT. This encodes CASSMGRGANYA. The full CDR3 protein is CASSMGRGANYAEQFF.

This clone was seen a handful of times. Gene names and germline match the mouse. The read finishes 4 residues shy of the CDR3 end, and the germline J gene is used to complete it. The V gene is TRBV13-1, the J gene TRBJ1-2; a possible D gene is TRBD1 (6 bases). The ends were cut back, 0 bases at V and 0 bases at J, with 9 bases in the middle. The germline V gene encodes CDR1 NSHNY and CDR2 SYGAGN. The CDR3 is 15 residues long. CDR3 amino acids: CASSDGGAPNSDYTF. The covered CDR3 bases are TGTGCCAGCAGTGATGGGGGGGCTCCAAACTCC.

Notes on this clone: Gene and germline names: mouse. CDR3 DNA (partial): TGTGCCAGCAGCCCCACTCCTAGTGCAGAA. It encodes CASSPTPSAE. The CDR3 in full is CASSPTPSAETLYF. V and J are TRBV5 and TRBJ2-3; D not certain. The read falls 4 residues short of the CDR3 end, and the missing part is taken from the germline J gene. The germline V and J ends were trimmed by 4 bases and 0 bases, with 8 bases remaining between them. The CDR3 has 14 residues. Germline V gene sequence: CDR1 LGHNA, CDR2 YNLKQL (reference sequence).

This clone was found a few times. Mouse names are used for the genes. Sequencing ends 4 residues short of the CDR3 end; the germline J gene provides the rest. The chain combines TRBV19 with TRBJ1-2; D is unclear. Germline V CDR1 and CDR2: FNHDT, SITEND (reference sequence). Trimming cost V 1 base and J 3 bases, with 4 bases left between them. The CDR3 totals 12 residues. CDR3 DNA (partial): TGTGCCAGCAGTATAAGGGACTCC. The encoded protein is CASSIRDS. The full CDR3 reads CASSIRDSDYTF.

A few counts support this clone. The genes are named according to mouse. The read ends 4 residues before the CDR3 terminus; that terminus is restored from the germline J gene. Distinct nucleotide sequences in the sample also encode this CDR3. The V and J genes are TRBV5 and TRBJ2-5, with 8 bases that match TRBD1. CDR1 LGHNA and CDR2 YNLKQL come from the germline V gene (reference sequence). This CDR3 comprises 14 residues. The sequenced CDR3 bases are TGTGCCAGCAGCCAAGAAGGGACAGGCGAC. Translation: CASSQEGTGD. The whole CDR3 protein is CASSQEGTGDTQYF.

On this clone: The gene names given are mouse names. The read finishes 4 residues shy of the CDR3 end, and the germline J gene is used to complete it. The rearrangement uses TRBV13-1 and TRBJ2-2; D may be TRBD1 (6 bases). The CDR3 contains 15 residues. V was shortened by 0 bases and J by 4 bases, with 10 bases between the two germline ends. CDR1 NSHNY and CDR2 SYGAGN come from the germline V gene. The sequenced part of the CDR3 DNA is TGTGCCAGCAGTGATGCAGGGGCCGTCACCGGG. Protein sequence: CASSDAGAVTG. From start to end, the CDR3 is CASSDAGAVTGQLYF.

A note on this clone: The genes and germline here are from mouse. Sequencing ends 4 residues short of the CDR3 end; the germline J gene provides the rest. The chain employs TRBV31 and TRBJ2-5; 8 bases are a match to TRBD2. The CDR3 sequence is 12 residues long. From germline, CDR1 is GKSSPN and CDR2 SITVG. The CDR3 loop is CAWTGGRDTQYF. CDR3 DNA, as far as it was read: TGTGCCTGGACTGGGGGGAGGGAC.

This clone was found a few times. Germline and genes: mouse. The CDR3 end is not reached by the read, which stops 4 residues before it; the germline J gene fills it in. V usage is TRBV5 and J usage is TRBJ2-2, with 9 positions matching TRBD1. CDR1 and CDR2 (germline): LGHNA, YNLKQL (reference sequence). The CDR3 has 16 amino acids. Trimming at V came to 4 bases and at J to 2 bases, leaving 5 bases not matched to a gene. The sequenced CDR3 bases are TGTGCCAGCAGCCCCCAGGGACAGGGTAACACCGGG. The encoded protein is CASSPQGQGNTG. The full CDR3 protein is CASSPQGQGNTGQLYF.

This clone has just a few counts. The gene names given are mouse names. The CDR3 is cut off 4 residues early in the read; its end comes from the germline J gene. The V call is TRBV1, the J call TRBJ1-2, with TRBD1 as a possible D gene (5 bases). Trimming removed 4 bases at V and 0 bases at J, with 9 bases between. Germline values: CDR1 NSQYPW, CDR2 LRSPGD (reference sequence). The CDR3 is made up of 14 amino acids. The CDR3 region is CTCSGGLANSDYTF. Partial CDR3 DNA: TGCACCTGCAGTGGGGGACTTGCAAACTCC.

Regarding this clone: The listed genes are named as in mouse. The CDR3 is cut off 4 residues early in the read; its end comes from the germline J gene. This sample includes further DNA sequences coding for the same CDR3. The genes are TRBV19 and TRBJ2-7, with 8 positions matching TRBD1. The germline gives CDR1 FNHDT, CDR2 SITEND (reference sequence). The length of the CDR3 is 12 residues. The CDR3 here is CASSRQGYEQYF. Partial CDR3 DNA: TGTGCCAGCAGTAGACAGGGGTAT.

Points on this clone: Gene labels here are mouse ones. The read comes to an end 4 residues before the CDR3 does, leaving the germline J gene to fill in the end. The genes are TRBV5 and TRBJ1-1; D is unresolved. There are 14 residues in the CDR3. Germline CDR1 reads LGHNA; CDR2 reads YNLKQL (reference sequence). Trimming stripped 0 bases from V and 3 bases from J, with 8 bases between. Incomplete CDR3 DNA: TGTGCCAGCAGCCAAGAGGGGTTTGACACA. Amino acid sequence: CASSQEGFDT. The entire CDR3 sequence reads CASSQEGFDTEVFF.